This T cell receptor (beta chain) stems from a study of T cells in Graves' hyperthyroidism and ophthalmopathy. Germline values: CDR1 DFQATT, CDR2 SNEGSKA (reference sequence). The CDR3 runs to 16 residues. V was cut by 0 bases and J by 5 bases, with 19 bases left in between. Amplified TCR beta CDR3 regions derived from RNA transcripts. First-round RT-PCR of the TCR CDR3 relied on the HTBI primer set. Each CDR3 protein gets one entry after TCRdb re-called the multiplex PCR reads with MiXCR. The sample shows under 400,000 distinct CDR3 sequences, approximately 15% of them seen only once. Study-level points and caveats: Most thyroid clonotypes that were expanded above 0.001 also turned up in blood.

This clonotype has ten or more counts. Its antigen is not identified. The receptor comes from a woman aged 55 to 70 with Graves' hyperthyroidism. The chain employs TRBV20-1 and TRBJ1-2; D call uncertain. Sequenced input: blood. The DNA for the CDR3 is TGCAGTGCTAGAGATTCGGCCAGCGCTACTTTTTATGGCTACACCTTC. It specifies CSARDSASATFYGYTF.